This T cell receptor beta chain was obtained from a study of cytomegalovirus exposure and HLA in healthy donors (dated by TCRdb to 2015 to 2018). Regarding the study in general: An earlier analysis of 550 to 700 of the donors reported more than 250 Gb of sequence data and about 100 million unique TCR beta sequences from roughly 200 million T cells. Roughly 300 gigabases of sequencing data and 70 million to 85 million unique TCR sequences were included in an early release covering about 620 HLA-typed donors. Among the approximately 420 genotyped donors, around 81% belonged to the genetic ancestry cluster associated with self-reported Caucasian donors. The aim of the study was to test whether cataloging public T cell receptors could identify signatures of past pathogen exposure. The study used immunosequencing to profile the T cell repertoires of several hundred subjects and linked those repertoires to cytomegalovirus serostatus. Along with the roughly 610-subject first cohort, a separate validation cohort of over a hundred different subjects was used. To predict cytomegalovirus infection status, the study brought together high-throughput TCR immunosequencing, statistical association of individual TCRs with disease status, and machine learning. In a later analysis, previously published TCR beta repertoires from 666 donors were re-analyzed and high-resolution HLA genotyping was added so that TCR occurrence patterns could be studied. In the later analysis, no new phenotypic data were used to find candidate immune exposures; instead, reliance was placed on TCR beta sequences and their occurrence across donors. An earlier analysis of nearly 600 of the donors applied high-throughput TCR beta sequencing to assess whether each TCR beta V gene segment acted as functional or pseudogenic. Donor age, sex, ethnicity and CMV serostatus were collected together with the repertoire data. A later genetic analysis used genome-wide SNP genotypes for about 60% of the roughly 700 donors, treating that subset as a discovery cohort. All discovery cohort repertoires had been generated on a single sequencing platform. HLA typing covered class I and class II loci at four-digit resolution. Typing coverage differed by locus: A, B, C, DRB1 and DQB1 were typed in roughly 620-640 donors, DQA1 in 522, DPA1 in 606, and DPB1 in 472. Roughly 5 DR-DQ haplotypes were handled as single units for association and clustering, since linkage in the cohort was strong. Among about 390 genotyped donors of the cohort, an average of 235,054 unique TCR beta nucleotide sequences were sequenced per donor, roughly 20% of them non-productive. What the research found in general, with its limitations: In both the original and validation cohorts, the classifier was reported to diagnose cytomegalovirus status with high specificity and sensitivity. In the study, 150 to 200 TCR beta chains were listed as associated with cytomegalovirus. In this cohort, only TCR beta chains were sequenced, and detectable features were limited by the absence of alpha or paired-chain data. A further reported finding was that TCR beta sequences accurately predicted the HLA-A and HLA-B alleles for most subjects in the first cohort. According to a later genetic analysis, donors in an Asian-associated ancestry cluster had fewer N-insertions in productive TCRs than the roughly 700-donor mean. A few of the identified cytomegalovirus-associated TCR beta chains were confirmed in vitro to be specific for cytomegalovirus antigens. The sequencing pipeline was judged likely to have produced a cluster of highly shared sequence variants as a technical artifact. Some IMGT-functional V segments, including TRBV6-2 and TRBV6-3, could not be told apart with the 87-base-pair reads, so those segments were excluded. In a later genetic analysis, a missense DCLRE1C variant was associated with V-gene and J-gene trimming of TCR beta chains, and the association was replicated in an independent cohort. A later analysis found that most CMV-associated TCR beta chains appeared HLA-restricted, with HLA associations seemingly driven largely by CMV exposure. While some public TCRs were present in many individuals, most TCR sequences turned up only very rarely across donors. A later analysis reported that several top co-occurrence clusters appeared linked to parvovirus B19, influenza, CMV and Epstein-Barr virus. Specific HLA alleles were associated with 16,951 TCR beta sequences at a false discovery rate of 0.05 in a later analysis. CMV serostatus was the only immune exposure information available for the cohort. Roughly uniform sequencing depth across donors was assumed in presence/absence analyses, although this assumption may not hold. HLA typing was unavailable for some donors at each locus, so association tests used only the typed subset. When HLA alleles, especially DR and DQ, strongly co-occurred, attributing TCR associations to individual alleles was difficult. The earlier analysis of fewer than 750 of the donors excluded roughly 16 rarely observed V segments, including chromosome 9 orphons, because counts were too low. In a later analysis, HLA-associated TCR beta chains were found to be more clonally expanded and to have lower generation probabilities than equally common non-associated chains. The authors suggested that the approach could potentially be extended to other disease states and immunological phenotypes. An earlier analysis of approximately 600 of the donors showed that most TCR beta V segments appeared in productive rearrangements either about 90% or about 30% of the time, which broadly matched IMGT annotations. According to a later analysis, TCR association rates differed among HLA loci, with DRB1 alleles showing the most associated TCRs and HLA-C alleles showing the fewest. Correlated functional status among segregating V segments might be attributable to linkage disequilibrium, but an unknown experimental factor could not be ruled out.

The cohort was made up of about 670 healthy bone marrow donors. At the time of sampling, all cohort members were nominally healthy, though unrecorded immune exposures were likely present. The donor was CMV seropositive and was included in the group of 300 or so seropositive cohort members. A peripheral blood sample was collected from each donor, and TCR beta sequencing was performed on peripheral blood mononuclear cells. Genomic DNA was extracted from the blood cell samples with the Qiagen DNeasy Blood Extraction Kit. For CDR1 and CDR2, the germline V gene (reference sequence) lists GTSNPN and SVGIG. The CDR3, cysteine through phenylalanine, is 18 amino acids long. Kept here is only the CDR3 DNA, which spans 54 bases and is read in frame from base 1. Trimming costs V 5 bases and J 0 bases, and their ends lie 25 bases apart. The library was obtained by the immunoSEQ multiplex PCR assay. For the multiplex PCR, a mixture combining 60 forward primers for TCR Vbeta segments and 13 reverse primers for TCR Jbeta segments was used. The CDR3 region of rearranged TCR beta genes was amplified from genomic DNA by a multiplex PCR assay. The amplified TCR beta libraries were sequenced on the Illumina HiSeq System as 87-base-pair reads. On the study's bioinformatics: In a later analysis, about 80 million unique TCR beta chains were counted across the approximately 670 repertoires, and roughly 11 million of these chains were shared by at least two donors. A nearest-neighbor algorithm error-corrected the raw reads and collapsed the reads into unique sequences, merging closely related sequences to remove PCR and sequencing errors. V, D and J gene segments were assigned by aligning CDR3 sequences to IMGT reference sequences. For a sequence to be retained, a match of at least six nucleotides was required to both a V gene segment and a J gene segment. Rearrangements were called productive when the CDR3 lacked stop codons and stayed in frame with V and J; all others were non-productive. Following IMGT convention, CDR3 was defined as the stretch from the second conserved V-encoded cysteine to the conserved J-encoded phenylalanine. In an earlier analysis of just under 600 of the donors, sequences lacking an unambiguous match to a single V gene segment were excluded. An earlier analysis of 450 to 650 of the donors called V segments functional above 56.7% productive rearrangements and segregating when the between-donor standard deviation exceeded 5%. To diagnose cytomegalovirus status from the catalog of TCR beta chain sequences, a statistical classification framework was built. V and J gene assignment, in a later analysis, came from comparing TCR nucleotide sequences with IMGT/GENE-DB human TR gene sequences. The TCRdist pipeline was used in a later analysis to assign CDR3 sequences and most-parsimonious VDJ recombination scenarios. A later analysis defined each TCR beta chain by its CDR3 amino acid sequence plus V-gene family, and excluded reads lacking a unique V-gene family. As a way to deal with suspected cross-contamination and a sequencing artifact, a later analysis dropped nearly 600 nucleotide sequences that were highly shared and had low generation probability. In a later analysis, a clonal expansion index for each public chain was calculated from normalized within-repertoire ranks of inferred template counts. Generation probabilities in a later analysis came from a VDJ recombination model fitted to out-of-frame rearrangements, and those results were checked against IGoR. In a later analysis, hypergeometric tests were used to score TCR-TCR, TCR-HLA and TCR-CMV co-occurrence, with a repertoire-size bias correction applied to TCR pairs. To estimate false discovery rates, a later analysis permuted the HLA or CMV assignments 20 times. In a later analysis, co-occurring TCRs were grouped using DBSCAN, with TCRdist sequence similarity added in when clustering inside HLA-allele-positive subsets. Repertoires with fewer than 30,000 or more than 120,000 public chains, plus five repertoires with anomalous nucleotide sharing, were excluded from co-occurrence clustering. TCRdb stores this immuneACCESS table with in-frame sequences only. Part of the clones is absent; in the studies checked, under half of the shortfall reflects unresolved V genes, and no reason is known for the rest. V, J and clone size are taken as reported in that table, and D and trimming were inferred from the DNA itself. For this sample the table gives tens of thousands of clones, of which around three quarters were detected only once. The top ten clonotypes cover 3.5% to 5.5% of the sample.

Note on this clone: Its antigen is currently not known. Base-call qualities are not available, and no considerably larger clone is one nucleotide away.

This TCR derives from a woman aged 40 to 50 in good health and CMV-seropositive. The chain uses TRBV30 and TRBJ1-1; TRBD1 could be the D gene, as 6 bases match. Sequencing was carried out using PBMCs. The nucleotide sequence is TGTGCCTGGCCTACTGGGGGTTCGGACAGACCTATGAACACTGAAGCTTTCTTT. Translated, this is CAWPTGGSDRPMNTEAFF. The CDR3, completed at both ends by the reference TRBV30 and TRBJ1-1 genes, gives the full variable domain SQTIHQWPATLVQPVGSPLSLECTVEGTSNPNLYWYRQAAGRGLQLLFYSVGIGQISSEVPQNLSASRPQDRQFILSSKKLLLSDSGFYLCAWPTGGSDRPMNTEAFFGQGTRLTVV.